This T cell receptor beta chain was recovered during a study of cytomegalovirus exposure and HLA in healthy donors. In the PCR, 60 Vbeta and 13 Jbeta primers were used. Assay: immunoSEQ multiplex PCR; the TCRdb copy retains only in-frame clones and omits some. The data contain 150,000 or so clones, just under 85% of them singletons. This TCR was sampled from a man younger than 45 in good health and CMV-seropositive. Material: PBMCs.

CDR3 bases: TGTGCCAGCAGCTTATCAAGCGGGAGTTATAATGAGCAGTTCTTC. Its translation: CASSLSSGSYNEQFF. This chain connects TRBV5-4 to TRBJ2-1, with TRBD2 matching 8 bases. CDR1 is SGHNT and CDR2 is YYREEE in the germline V gene (reference sequence). After removal of 2 bases from V and 7 bases from J, the junction contained 8 bases not matched to a gene. This CDR3 region has 15 residues. Full variable domain (rest looked up from reference TRBV5-4 and TRBJ2-1): ETGVTQSPTHLIKTRGQQVTLRCSSQSGHNTVSWYQQALGQGPQFIFQYYREEENGRGNFPPRFSGLQFPNYSSELNVNALELDDSALYLCASSLSSGSYNEQFFGPGTRLTVL.